A selection of T cell receptor beta chains follows, all from one sample in a study of prognosis after radiotherapy for stage I lung cancer. TCRdb used MiXCR to reprocess the multiplex PCR reads, holding one entry per CDR3 protein. The sample lists roughly 30,000 distinct CDR3 sequences; approximately 46% were seen once. This material consisted of PBMCs, taken before or after stereotactic body radiation therapy (not recorded which). The receptors shown here come from a donor of 50 years or more with non-small cell lung cancer. The conserved cysteine and the conserved F or W are not part of the CDR3 here. Rows give clone size only sometimes, using once, few, many, or a class for an expanded clone.

abundance	v_gene	j_gene	CDR3aa
many	TRBV27	TRBJ1-1	ASRDREGTEAF
many	TRBV11-3	TRBJ2-2	ASSRDRFVTGELF
many	TRBV9	TRBJ2-1	ASSVRLAGANEQF
-	TRBV11-2	TRBJ1-1	ASSRQSYEAF
many	TRBV30	TRBJ1-1	AWTASRQDTEAF
once	TRBV11-3	TRBJ2-1	ASSLQHSAYNEQF
many	TRBV28	TRBJ2-5	ASREYQETQY
many	TRBV18	TRBJ1-1	ASSPPSWMNTEAF
-	TRBV12-3/TRBV12-4	TRBJ1-1	ASIARGGAASTEAF
-	TRBV12-5	TRBJ2-7	ASGNGLAGSYEQY
many	TRBV19	TRBJ2-1	ASTSRPSGSWSNEQF
many	TRBV5-5	TRBJ1-2	ASSSLGDLIA
-	TRBV6-1	TRBJ1-2	ASRGRGRDYGYT
medium-sized	TRBV6-1	TRBJ2-7	ASSERDRGSYEQY
many	TRBV3-1	TRBJ2-7	ATSRADEQY
many	TRBV5-4	TRBJ2-7	ATRNREGYEQY
many	TRBV4-1	TRBJ2-7	ASSRIHTGLAGVRWNEQY
many	TRBV6-5	TRBJ1-1	ASSSPPGEAF
-	TRBV6-1	TRBJ2-3	ASGTFGTTYTQY
many	TRBV6-5	TRBJ2-3	ASSSAGAPDTQY
many	TRBV7-8	TRBJ1-1	ASSTRGTGIAWAF
many	TRBV7-2	TRBJ1-2	ASSPQRRQGADGYT
many	TRBV28	TRBJ1-2	ASSEAGGIDYGYT
-	TRBV6-1	TRBJ2-3	ASRSSAFSTDTQY
many	TRBV19	TRBJ2-2	ASTSQAASRTGELF
many	TRBV27	TRBJ2-7	ASSLSHRKSSYEQY
-	TRBV5-1	TRBJ2-3	ASSFMPSLTDTQY
-	TRBV6-2/TRBV6-3	TRBJ1-2	ASIDYGDYVYT
-	TRBV15	TRBJ1-6	ATSRDAQGDSPLH
medium-sized	TRBV27	TRBJ1-2	ASRTRQGTYGYT
many	TRBV12-3/TRBV12-4	TRBJ2-2	ASTLGSGGARTGELF
many	TRBV28	TRBJ2-1	ASSRYNEQF